The 15 T cell receptor beta chains below were found in one sample sequenced in a study of shared clonotypes between healthy human individuals. The protocol was immunoSEQ multiplex PCR, while the TCRdb copy is restricted to in-frame clones and leaves out a portion. Of roughly 2,500,000 clones in the sample, approximately 94% were seen once. Sample: naive CD4+ T cells from PBMCs. Noted subset: CD45RA+ positively selected. The receptors were gathered from a man younger than 35 in good health. Some clones in this sample may be carry-over from other donors' samples.

V usage is TRBV28 and J usage is TRBJ2-7; 8 bases map to TRBD2. J was trimmed by 3 bases and V by 6 bases; bases with no gene match: 13. This CDR3 comprises 16 residues. Per germline, CDR1 MDHEN and CDR2 SYDVKM. CDR3 sequence: CASSPLRSGSIYEQYF. The CDR3 nucleotides read TGTGCCAGCAGCCCACTCCGGAGCGGGAGTATCTACGAGCAGTACTTC.

The chain joins TRBV5-6 to TRBJ2-1; 9 nucleotides align to TRBD1. Germline trimming cut 4 bases from V and 1 base from J; bases unmatched to any gene: 12. Germline CDR1 and CDR2: SGHDT and YYEEEE. CDR3 length equals 18 residues. The CDR3 DNA reads as TGTGCCAGCAGCCTCTACTCCGGGACAGGGTGGTCCTACAATGAGCAGTTCTTC. This gives the protein CASSLYSGTGWSYNEQFF.

This chain joins TRBV2 and TRBJ1-2; TRBD1 might be the D (6 bases). The CDR3 runs to 13 residues. Germline V gives CDR1 SNHLY, CDR2 FYNNEI. V was shortened by 6 bases and J by 7 bases, with 15 bases between the two germline ends. DNA for the CDR3: TGTGCCAGCAGCGAAACGGACAGTGGTGGCTACACCTTC. Translation gives CASSETDSGGYTF.

V usage is TRBV28 and J usage is TRBJ1-4; maybe TRBD1 (5 bases). Germline-derived CDR1 and CDR2 are MDHEN and SYDVKM. The V gene lost 3 bases and the J gene lost 4 bases, with 9 bases spanning the gap. This CDR3 is 14 amino acids long. The CDR3 spells CASSFSQGNEKLFF. In nucleotides, the CDR3 is TGTGCCAGCAGTTTCTCTCAGGGTAATGAAAAACTGTTTTTT.

This chain links TRBV7-3 with TRBJ2-7; D uncertain. V shed 5 bases and J shed 5 bases, with 10 bases lying between them. Germline V gene data show CDR1 as SGHTA and CDR2 as FQGTGA. This CDR3 spans 12 amino acids. Written as DNA, the CDR3 is TGTGCCAGCAGCCGACTCCTGAACGAGCAGTACTTC. It encodes CASSRLLNEQYF.

This chain links TRBV19 with TRBJ2-1; 8 nucleotides align to TRBD2. This CDR3 region has 14 residues. The junction had 4 bases not matched to a gene; V was cut back by 3 bases and J by 6 bases. The germline CDR1 and CDR2 sequences are LNHDA and SQIVND (reference sequence). As DNA, the CDR3 is TGTGCCAGTAGTATTCAGCTAGCGGGCAATGAGCAGTTCTTC. Protein product: CASSIQLAGNEQFF.

The chain joins TRBV5-1 to TRBJ2-2; no definite D call. V lost 4 bases to trimming and J lost 3 bases, with 22 bases between them. Per the germline V gene, CDR1 is SGHRS and CDR2 is YFSETQ. The CDR3 consists of 18 residues. CDR3 in DNA: TGCGCCAGCAGCCGGACCTCCCCGACCCATTTGGACACCGGGGAGCTGTTTTTT. It is translated as CASSRTSPTHLDTGELFF.

Comment on this clone: Other DNA sequences in this specimen translate into the identical CDR3. J is TRBJ2-5 and V is TRBV5-1; 8 positions agree with TRBD1. CDR1 is SGHRS and CDR2 is YFSETQ in the germline V gene. CDR3 length: 13 residues. Germline trimming cut 3 bases from V and 5 bases from J; bases unmatched to any gene: 3. As DNA, the CDR3 is TGCGCCAGCAGCTCAGGGGGCCGTGAGACCCAGTACTTC. It codes for CASSSGGRETQYF.

The gene calls are TRBV30 and TRBJ1-2; D gene ambiguous. The germline V and J ends were trimmed by 1 base and 4 bases, with 4 bases remaining between them. CDR1 GTSNPN and CDR2 SVGIG come from the germline V gene (reference sequence). This CDR3 is 11 amino acids long. The CDR3 nucleotides are TGTGCCTGGAGTGAAGTCTATGGCTACACCTTC. Its protein product is CAWSEVYGYTF.

The rearrangement joins TRBV28 to TRBJ2-5; a possible D gene is TRBD2 (6 bases). V lost 3 bases and J lost 5, with 16 bases in between. Germline V CDR1 and CDR2: MDHEN, SYDVKM. The CDR3 runs 15 residues. DNA of the CDR3: TGTGCCAGCAGTTTTGAGCGGGTACAGTGGGAGACCCAGTACTTC. Translating gives CASSFERVQWETQYF.

This clone appeared once. This CDR3 is also generated by other DNA sequences in the sample. The chain is built from TRBV5-1 and TRBJ2-1; D gene uncertain. The CDR3 consists of 14 residues. The germline V gene has CDR1 SGHRS and CDR2 YFSETQ. V was shortened by 1 base and J by 0 bases, with 5 bases between the two germline ends. CDR3 protein: CASSLQSSYNEQFF. The CDR3 DNA follows: TGCGCCAGCAGCTTGCAGAGCTCCTACAATGAGCAGTTCTTC.

This chain connects TRBV6-1 to TRBJ2-6; unclear D gene. CDR1 and CDR2 (germline): MNHNS, SASEGT. The CDR3 has 15 amino acids. With 8 bases removed from V and 0 bases from J, the gap between germline ends came to 11 bases. As DNA, the CDR3 is TGTGCCAGCCCGAAGGAGCCCTCTGGGGCCAACGTCCTGACTTTC. It codes for CASPKEPSGANVLTF.

The genes are TRBV5-1 and TRBJ2-1; D unclear. CDR1 and CDR2 from the germline V gene are SGHRS and YFSETQ. CDR3 length: 17 amino acids. Trimming removed 0 bases from V and 0 bases from J, with 13 bases in between. In DNA, the CDR3 is TGCGCCAGCAGCTTGGAACCTAGGGCATCCTCCTACAATGAGCAGTTCTTC. This encodes CASSLEPRASSYNEQFF.

The rearrangement links TRBV30 to TRBJ1-1; no reliable D call. CDR1 is GTSNPN and CDR2 is SVGIG in the germline V gene (reference sequence). There are 14 residues in the CDR3. V was cut by 0 bases and J by 1 base, with 9 bases left in between. The CDR3 loop reads CAWSVQRRNTEAFF. The DNA for the CDR3 is TGTGCCTGGAGTGTACAAAGACGGAACACTGAAGCTTTCTTT.

The V call is TRBV29-1, the J call TRBJ2-3; TRBD2 might be the D (5 bases). Trimming stripped 7 bases from V and 1 base from J, with 15 bases between. The CDR3 contains 14 residues. In germline, CDR1 is SQVTM, CDR2 ANQGSEA. The CDR3 sequence is CSAARGSGTDTQYF. The CDR3 DNA follows: TGCAGCGCCGCTCGGGGTAGTGGCACAGATACGCAGTATTTT.